This T cell receptor (beta chain) was identified during a study of T cell responses to AZD1222 COVID-19 vaccine. Study details: The analysis combined second doses at about 4 or about 12 weeks.

The CDR3 length is 16 residues. The germline gives CDR1 LGHDT, CDR2 YNNKEL (reference sequence). The ends were cut back, 0 bases at V and 2 bases at J, with 11 bases in the middle. Of note for this clone: The antigen remains undetermined.

Study-wide results and limits: Researchers took repertoire samples only after the peak T cell response had come.

Sequencing was performed with immunoSEQ multiplex PCR; in TCRdb, only in-frame clones are kept and a portion is missing. The sample has more than 150,000 clones, 88% seen once. The clonotype was recovered from an adult in good health. The gene calls are TRBV3-1 (or the pseudogene TRBV3-2) and TRBJ1-3, with D uncertain. Sample: peripheral blood, taken on day 0 of AZD1222 vaccination. CDR3 region: CASSQEPTDPGNTIYF. The CDR3 bases are TGTGCCAGCAGCCAAGAACCCACAGATCCTGGAAACACCATATATTTT.